A single sample is the source of the 25 T cell receptor beta chains below, sequenced in a study of OX40 agonist ivuxolimab in advanced cancers. The data were produced by immunoSEQ multiplex PCR, yet TCRdb's version contains in-frame clones alone and is incomplete. The sample consists of about 79,000 clones, more than 85% of them appearing once. The sample in question was CD4+ or CD8+ T cells sorted from blood, obtained in a trial of the OX40 agonist ivuxolimab. The receptors were gathered from an adult with an advanced solid tumor such as melanoma, head and neck, liver or kidney cancer.

V and J are TRBV13 and TRBJ1-1; possible D gene TRBD1, 5 bases. Germline lookup yields CDR1 PRHDT and CDR2 FYEKMQ (reference sequence). The V gene lost 5 bases and the J gene lost 3 bases, with 16 bases spanning the gap. The CDR3 is 15 residues long. The CDR3 loop reads CASSPRRGGHTEAFF. DNA for the CDR3: TGTGCCAGCAGCCCCCGGAGGGGAGGACACACTGAAGCTTTCTTT.

This CDR3 is CASRGSGAGGETQYF. The DNA for the CDR3 is TGTGCCAGTAGAGGGAGCGGGGCAGGAGGAGAGACCCAGTACTTC. The genes are TRBV19 and TRBJ2-5, with 7 bases lining up with TRBD2. CDR3 length: 15 residues. Germline assignment: CDR1 LNHDA and CDR2 SQIVND (reference sequence). V lost 6 bases to trimming and J lost 4 bases; unmatched junction nucleotides: 11.

This clone was counted a single time. The chain couples TRBV27 to TRBJ2-7; perhaps D is TRBD1 or TRBD2 (5 bases each). V lost 0 bases and J lost 1, with 13 bases in between. The CDR3 spans 16 residues. CDR1 and CDR2 from the germline V gene are MNHEY and SMNVEV (reference sequence). Here the CDR3 reads CASSLSRGVSSYEQYF. CDR3 coding DNA: TGTGCCAGCAGTTTATCGAGGGGTGTCAGTTCCTACGAGCAGTACTTC.

The CDR3 here is CASSSAGGRTDTQYF. The CDR3 DNA reads TGTGCCAGCAGTTCAGCGGGAGGGAGAACAGATACGCAGTATTTT. The rearrangement uses TRBV28 and TRBJ2-3; 10 bases line up with TRBD2. There are 15 residues in the CDR3. CDR1 MDHEN and CDR2 SYDVKM come from the germline V gene. V lost 4 bases and J lost 3; bases outside the gene matches: 4.

V and J are TRBV28 and TRBJ1-5, with no clear D. CDR1 MDHEN and CDR2 SYDVKM come from the germline V gene. This CDR3 comprises 14 residues. The ends were cut back, 5 bases at V and 0 bases at J, with 8 bases in the middle. CDR3 DNA sequence: TGTGCCAGCAGTGACCCTTTTAGCAATCAGCCCCAGCATTTT. Its protein product is CASSDPFSNQPQHF.

The chain links TRBV6-1 to TRBJ1-2; 7 bases map to TRBD1. CDR1 is MNHNS and CDR2 is SASEGT in the germline V gene. CDR3 length equals 15 residues. The J segment lost 6 bases and the V segment lost 5 bases, leaving 12 bases of the junction unmatched. DNA of the CDR3: TGTGCCAGCAGTTTTTTACAGGGGAAGGGAGATGGCTACACCTTC. It codes for CASSFLQGKGDGYTF.

The chain joins TRBV6-1 to TRBJ2-2; 9 bases agree with TRBD1. The germline V gene has CDR1 MNHNS and CDR2 SASEGT. This CDR3 is built from 15 residues. The ends lost 7 bases at V and 5 bases at J; junction bases unmatched: 8. DNA of the CDR3: TGTGCCAGCACCATGACAGGGGGATTTACCGGGGAGCTGTTTTTT. This translates into CASTMTGGFTGELFF.

The rearrangement uses TRBV7-6 and TRBJ2-2, with no clear D. The V and J ends lost 2 bases and 6 bases respectively, with 4 bases between them. The CDR3 contains 12 residues. Germline V gives CDR1 SGHVS, CDR2 FNYEAQ. For the CDR3, the DNA is TGTGCCAGCAGCTTATTCCCCGGGGAGCTGTTTTTT. Protein product: CASSLFPGELFF.

This rearrangement joins TRBV6-5 to TRBJ2-7; a possible D gene is TRBD2 (5 bases). This CDR3 comprises 12 residues. The germline V and J ends were trimmed by 5 bases and 6 bases, with 11 bases remaining between them. Germline CDR1 is MNHEY and CDR2 is SVGAGI. CDR3 sequence: CASSPPGSEQYF. As DNA, the CDR3 is TGTGCCAGCAGTCCCCCGGGGAGCGAGCAGTACTTC.

J is TRBJ2-1 and V is TRBV19; 9 bases are a match to TRBD2. CDR1 LNHDA and CDR2 SQIVND come from the germline V gene (reference sequence). This CDR3 contains 16 residues. The ends lost 2 bases at V and 9 bases at J; junction bases unmatched: 11. The CDR3 sequence is CASSILAGIGMGEQFF. The CDR3 bases are TGTGCCAGTAGTATACTAGCGGGAATAGGGATGGGTGAGCAGTTCTTC.

This chain uses TRBV9 with TRBJ2-7; 7 nucleotides agree with TRBD1. This CDR3 has 15 residues. Germline V CDR1 and CDR2: SGDLS, YYNGEE. The V and J ends lost 3 bases and 5 bases, in that order; junction bases with no gene match: 11. In nucleotides, the CDR3 is TGTGCCAGCAGCGCGATCGACAGGGCTACCCACGAGCAGTACTTC. This codes for CASSAIDRATHEQYF.

This sequence joins TRBV5-8 and TRBJ1-1, with D maybe TRBD1 (6 bases). The V end lost 4 bases, the J end lost 6 bases, and 16 bases lay between the germline ends. This CDR3 comprises 14 residues. Looked up from germline, CDR1 is SGHTS and CDR2 is YDEGEE. CDR3 coding DNA: TGTGCCAGCAGCCTGCCCGGTGGGGGGCCTGAAGCTTTCTTT. Its protein product is CASSLPGGGPEAFF.

The J gene is TRBJ2-7, the V gene TRBV27; no definite D call. The V and J ends lost 2 bases and 7 bases respectively, with 9 bases between them. CDR3 size: 12 residues. The germline gives CDR1 MNHEY, CDR2 SMNVEV (reference sequence). The CDR3 protein is CASSLNSREQYF. The CDR3 DNA follows: TGTGCCAGCAGTTTAAACAGTCGGGAGCAGTACTTC.

The gene calls are TRBV30 and TRBJ1-5; D gene unclear. CDR1 is GTSNPN and CDR2 is SVGIG in the germline V gene (reference sequence). Trimming removed 0 bases from V and 9 bases from J, with 6 bases in between. CDR3 length: 11 amino acids. CDR3 residues: CAWSVGGPQHF. DNA for the CDR3: TGTGCCTGGAGTGTAGGTGGGCCCCAGCATTTT.

This chain uses TRBV7-9 with TRBJ1-2, with 10 bases that match TRBD1. There are 13 residues in the CDR3. Germline lookup yields CDR1 SEHNR and CDR2 FQNEAQ (reference sequence). The ends lost 5 bases at V and 8 bases at J; junction bases unmatched: 5. The DNA of the CDR3 is TGTGCCAGCAGCGGGGACAGGGGAAGAGGCTACACCTTC. It yields the protein CASSGDRGRGYTF.

The chain links TRBV5-6 to TRBJ2-5; 8 bases agree with TRBD2. The CDR3 runs to 14 residues. Germline CDR1 SGHDT, CDR2 YYEEEE. Unmatched junction bases numbered 7, after V lost 4 bases and J lost 5 bases. CDR3 region: CASSGIAGMETQYF. The CDR3 DNA reads as TGTGCCAGCAGCGGTATAGCGGGAATGGAGACCCAGTACTTC. The full variable domain, rest sourced from reference TRBV5-6 and TRBJ2-5, is DAGVTQSPTHLIKTRGQQVTLRCSPKSGHDTVSWYQQALGQGPQFIFQYYEEEERQRGNFPDRFSGHQFPNYSSELNVNALLLGDSALYLCASSGIAGMETQYFGPGTRLLVL.

The chain combines TRBV21-1 with TRBJ1-2. TRBV21-1 represents a pseudogene. This CDR3 has 11 residues. The DNA of the CDR3 is TGTGCCAGCATGGGACGGGACGGCTACACCTTC. As protein: CASMGRDGYTF.

The chain combines TRBV19 with TRBJ2-7; 12 nucleotides line up with TRBD1. V shed 2 bases and J 1 base; nucleotides not matched to a gene: 9. The CDR3 runs to 18 residues. In germline, CDR1 is LNHDA, CDR2 SQIVND (reference sequence). The CDR3 reads CASSITPGTGGLSYEQYF. CDR3 nucleotide sequence: TGTGCCAGTAGTATAACACCCGGGACAGGGGGCCTATCCTACGAGCAGTACTTC.

The chain employs TRBV9 and TRBJ1-1; 11 bases are shared with TRBD1. Germline V CDR1 and CDR2: SGDLS, YYNGEE. V lost 7 bases, J lost 6 bases, and 8 bases stayed unmatched. CDR3 length: 14 residues. In DNA form, the CDR3 reads TGTGCCAGCGCCAGGACAGGGGGCGGGTCTGAAGCTTTCTTT. As protein: CASARTGGGSEAFF.

The CDR3 spells CASTTNSPRAFF. CDR3 nucleotide sequence: TGTGCCAGCACCACAAACTCCCCCCGGGCTTTCTTT. The rearrangement joins TRBV28 to TRBJ1-1; D remains unclear. Germline V gene data show CDR1 as MDHEN and CDR2 as SYDVKM. The CDR3 covers 12 residues. With 7 bases removed from V and 11 bases from J, the gap between germline ends came to 17 bases.

The chain combines TRBV28 with TRBJ2-1, with TRBD2 identical over 11 bases. CDR3 length: 15 amino acids. J was trimmed by 9 bases and V by 5 bases; bases with no gene match: 9. The germline CDR1 and CDR2 sequences are MDHEN and SYDVKM. CDR3: CASSPTSGSTGEQFF. As DNA, the CDR3 is TGTGCCAGCAGTCCCACTAGCGGGAGTACGGGTGAGCAGTTCTTC. Drawing the rest from reference TRBV28 and TRBJ2-1, the complete variable domain is DVKVTQSSRYLVKRTGEKVFLECVQDMDHENMFWYRQDPGLGLRLIYFSYDVKMKEKGDIPEGYSVSREKKERFSLILESASTNQTSMYLCASSPTSGSTGEQFFGPGTRLTVL.

The V and J genes are TRBV6-1 and TRBJ1-3; TRBD1 might be the D (6 bases). Deletions cut 4 bases from V and 0 bases from J, with 13 bases between. The CDR3 runs to 16 residues. Germline CDR1 MNHNS, CDR2 SASEGT. Here the CDR3 DNA reads TGTGCCAGCAGTGTCACGGACAGCTTCTCTGGAAACACCATATATTTT. This encodes CASSVTDSFSGNTIYF.

V usage is TRBV30 and J usage is TRBJ1-6; no clear D. The ends were cut back, 3 bases at V and 1 base at J, with 19 bases in the middle. CDR3 size: 18 residues. Germline CDR1 GTSNPN, CDR2 SVGIG (reference sequence). CDR3 DNA sequence: TGTGCCTGGAGGGACCGGAGGAAAGGTGGATCCTATAATTCACCCCTCCACTTT. This gives the protein CAWRDRRKGGSYNSPLHF.

The chain joins TRBV18 to TRBJ1-2; the match to TRBD1 covers 10 bases. This CDR3 contains 15 residues. The germline V gene encodes CDR1 KGHSH and CDR2 LQKENI. V shed 4 bases, J shed 4 bases, and the junction held 6 bases outside the gene matches. CDR3 in DNA: TGTGCCAGCTCACAGGGACAGGGGAATGCCTATGGCTACACCTTC. Residues: CASSQGQGNAYGYTF.

The V and J genes are TRBV7-3 and TRBJ1-5; D possibly corresponds to TRBD1 (5 bases). This CDR3 is built from 19 residues. Trimming took 5 bases from V and 0 from J, leaving 23 bases between them. Germline lookup yields CDR1 SGHTA and CDR2 FQGTGA. CDR3: CASSPPRDRRAYSNQPQHF. For the CDR3, the DNA is TGTGCCAGCAGCCCCCCCCGGGACCGAAGAGCCTATAGCAATCAGCCCCAGCATTTT. The full variable domain, completed using reference TRBV7-3 and TRBJ1-5, is GAGVSQTPSNKVTEKGKYVELRCDPISGHTALYWYRQSLGQGPEFLIYFQGTGAADDSGLPNDRFFAVRPEGSVSTLKIQRTERGDSAVYLCASSPPRDRRAYSNQPQHFGDGTRLSIL.